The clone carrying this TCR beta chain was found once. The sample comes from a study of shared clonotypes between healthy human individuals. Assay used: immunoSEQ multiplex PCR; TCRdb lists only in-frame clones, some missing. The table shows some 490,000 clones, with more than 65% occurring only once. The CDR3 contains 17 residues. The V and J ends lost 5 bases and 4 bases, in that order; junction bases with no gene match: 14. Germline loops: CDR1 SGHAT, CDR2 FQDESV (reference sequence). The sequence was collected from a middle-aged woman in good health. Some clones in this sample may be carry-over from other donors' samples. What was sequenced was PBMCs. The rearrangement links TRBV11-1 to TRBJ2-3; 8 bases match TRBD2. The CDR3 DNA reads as TGTGCCAGCAGCCCCAAACGAGGAGCGGGAGTCTCAGATACGCAGTATTTT. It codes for CASSPKRGAGVSDTQYF.